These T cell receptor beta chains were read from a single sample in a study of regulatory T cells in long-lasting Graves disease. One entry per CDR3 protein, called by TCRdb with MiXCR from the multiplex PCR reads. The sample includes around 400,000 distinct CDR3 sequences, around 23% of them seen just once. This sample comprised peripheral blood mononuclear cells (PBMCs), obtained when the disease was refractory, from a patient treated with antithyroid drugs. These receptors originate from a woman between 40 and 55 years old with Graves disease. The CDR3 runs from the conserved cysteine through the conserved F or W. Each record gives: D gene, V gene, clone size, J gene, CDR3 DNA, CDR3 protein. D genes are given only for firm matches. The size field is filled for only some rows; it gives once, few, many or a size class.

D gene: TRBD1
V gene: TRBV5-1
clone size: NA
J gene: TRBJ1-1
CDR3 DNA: TGCGCCAGCAGCTTGGCCGGGACAGCGAACACTGAAGCTTTCTTT
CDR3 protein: CASSLAGTANTEAFF

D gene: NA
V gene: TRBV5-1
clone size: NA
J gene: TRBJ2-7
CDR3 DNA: TGCGCCAGCAGCTGGGACTCCCCCTCCGAGCAGTACTTC
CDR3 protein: CASSWDSPSEQYF

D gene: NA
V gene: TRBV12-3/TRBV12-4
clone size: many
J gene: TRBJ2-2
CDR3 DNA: TGTGCCAGCAGTTACAGAGCAGGGGGGACGAACACCGGGGAGCTGTTTTTT
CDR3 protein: CASSYRAGGTNTGELFF

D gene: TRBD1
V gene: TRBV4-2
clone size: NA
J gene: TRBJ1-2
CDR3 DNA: TGTGCCAGCAGCCAAGGTCCCGGGACAGGGTGGGATGGCTACACCTTC
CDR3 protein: CASSQGPGTGWDGYTF

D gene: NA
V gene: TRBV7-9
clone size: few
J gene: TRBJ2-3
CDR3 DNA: TGTGCCAGCAGCCCCCCTTTGAGGGGTGCTAGCACAGATACGCAGTATTTT
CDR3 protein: CASSPPLRGASTDTQYF

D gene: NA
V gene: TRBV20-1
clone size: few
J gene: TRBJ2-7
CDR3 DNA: TGCAGTGCTAGAGGGGGAGCAGTGGGGATCGAGCAGTACTTC
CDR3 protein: CSARGGAVGIEQYF

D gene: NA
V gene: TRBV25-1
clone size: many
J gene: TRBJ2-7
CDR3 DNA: TGTGCCAGCAGTGATCACGGGGCTGGAGGCTACGAGCAGTACTTC
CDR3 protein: CASSDHGAGGYEQYF

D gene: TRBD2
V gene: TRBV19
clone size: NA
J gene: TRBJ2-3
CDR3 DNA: TGTGCCAGTAGTATGTTTGAGGGGCTAGCGGGAGGCGCGTCGGATACGCAGTATTTT
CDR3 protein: CASSMFEGLAGGASDTQYF

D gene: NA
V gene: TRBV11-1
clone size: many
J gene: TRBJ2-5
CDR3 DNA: TGTGCCAGCAGCTTATCCCCTAGCAGTAACCAAGAGACCCAGTACTTC
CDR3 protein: CASSLSPSSNQETQYF

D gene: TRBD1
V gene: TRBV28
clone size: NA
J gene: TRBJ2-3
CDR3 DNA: TGTGCCAGCAGGTTCACAGGGGCAACTAGCACAGATACGCAGTATTTT
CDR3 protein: CASRFTGATSTDTQYF

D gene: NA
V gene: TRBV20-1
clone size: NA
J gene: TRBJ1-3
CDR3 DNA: TGCAGTGCTGCCTCCTACCGCTCTGGAAACACCATATATTTT
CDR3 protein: CSAASYRSGNTIYF

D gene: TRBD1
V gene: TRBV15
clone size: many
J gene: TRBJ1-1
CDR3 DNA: TGTGCCACCAGCAGAGTGTCGGGACAGGTGGGGAACACTGAAGCTTTCTTT
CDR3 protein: CATSRVSGQVGNTEAFF

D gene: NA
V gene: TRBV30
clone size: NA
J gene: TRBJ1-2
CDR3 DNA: TGTGCCTGGACGGGACACCCCGCCGTGGGCTACACCTTC
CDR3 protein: CAWTGHPAVGYTF

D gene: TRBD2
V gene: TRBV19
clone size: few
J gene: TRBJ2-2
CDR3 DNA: TGTGCCATTACCAAAACGGGACTAGCGGGAGGGCCGAGCACCGGGGAGCTGTTTTTT
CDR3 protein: CAITKTGLAGGPSTGELFF